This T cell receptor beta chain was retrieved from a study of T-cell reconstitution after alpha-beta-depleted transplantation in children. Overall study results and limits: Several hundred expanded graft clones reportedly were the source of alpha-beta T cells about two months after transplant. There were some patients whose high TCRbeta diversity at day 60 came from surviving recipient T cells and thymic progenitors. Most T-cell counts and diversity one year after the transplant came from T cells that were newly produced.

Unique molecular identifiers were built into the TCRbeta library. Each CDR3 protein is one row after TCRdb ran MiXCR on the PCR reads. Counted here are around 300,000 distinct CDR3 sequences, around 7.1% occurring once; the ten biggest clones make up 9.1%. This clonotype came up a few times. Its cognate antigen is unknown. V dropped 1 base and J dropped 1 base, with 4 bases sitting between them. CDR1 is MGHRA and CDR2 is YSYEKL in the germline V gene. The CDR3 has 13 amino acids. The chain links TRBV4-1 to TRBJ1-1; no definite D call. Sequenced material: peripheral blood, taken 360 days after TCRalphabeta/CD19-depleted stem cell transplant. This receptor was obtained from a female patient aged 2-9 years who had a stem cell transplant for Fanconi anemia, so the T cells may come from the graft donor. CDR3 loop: CASSQVTNTEAFF. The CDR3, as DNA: TGCGCCAGCAGCCAAGTGACGAACACTGAAGCTTTCTTT.